Each of the 30 T cell receptor beta chains below was sequenced from the same sample in a study of blood T cell repertoires in COVID-19. Profiling relied on immunoSEQ multiplex PCR, and the TCRdb table lists in-frame clones only, not all of them. The table lists 300,000 to 400,000 clones, roughly nine tenths of them singletons. Sequenced: PBMCs or T cells enriched from blood (not recorded which). The receptor set was obtained from a man aged 60 to 69 who had recovered from COVID-19.

The chain employs TRBV9 and TRBJ2-1; TRBD2 agrees at 8 bases. V dropped 4 bases and J dropped 9; count of bases not matched to a gene: 12. The CDR3 spans 15 residues. CDR1 is SGDLS and CDR2 is YYNGEE in the germline V gene. In DNA form, the CDR3 reads TGTGCCAGCAGCCAGAGGCTAGGACTAGCACCTGAGCAGTTCTTC. Protein product: CASSQRLGLAPEQFF. The variable domain in full, completed from reference TRBV9 and TRBJ2-1, reads DSGVTQTPKHLITATGQRVTLRCSPRSGDLSVYWYQQSLDQGLQFLIQYYNGEERAKGNILERFSAQQFPDLHSELNLSSLELGDSALYFCASSQRLGLAPEQFFGPGTRLTVL.

This clone occurred once. The genes are TRBV4-2 and TRBJ2-7, with D possibly being TRBD1 (6 bases). The ends were cut back, 1 base at V and 2 bases at J, with 15 bases in the middle. The CDR3 covers 16 residues. The germline CDR1 and CDR2 sequences are LGHNA and YNFKEQ. CDR3 protein: CASSQGEGPGAYEQYF. DNA of the CDR3: TGTGCCAGCAGCCAAGGCGAGGGGCCAGGGGCCTACGAGCAGTACTTC.

This clone has just a few counts. The CDR3 DNA sequence: TGTGCCAGTTTAAGAGATCCGAACACTGAAGCTTTCTTT. Translated: CASLRDPNTEAFF. The chain carries TRBV7-2 and TRBJ1-1; D not resolved. The V gene's germline CDR1 is SGHTA and CDR2 FQGNSA. Deletions cut 9 bases from V and 1 base from J, with 12 bases between. CDR3 length equals 13 residues.

Remarks on this clone: Additional DNA sequences in this sample encode the identical CDR3. This sequence joins TRBV4-3 and TRBJ2-1, with 7 bases matching TRBD2. Germline loops: CDR1 LGHNA, CDR2 YSLEER. CDR3 length: 17 amino acids. The trim removed 0 bases at V and 3 bases at J, leaving 8 bases unmatched. CDR3 loop: CASSQDRRLAGYNEQFF. As DNA, the CDR3 is TGCGCCAGCAGCCAAGATCGGCGACTAGCTGGCTACAATGAGCAGTTCTTC.

V usage is TRBV28 and J usage is TRBJ2-1; 7 positions agree with TRBD2. CDR1 is MDHEN, CDR2 SYDVKM, per germline. Trimming took 6 bases from V and 4 from J; bases not matched to a gene: 12. This CDR3 region has 16 residues. The CDR3 region is CASRTLGLTLYNEQFF. CDR3 in DNA: TGTGCCAGCAGGACCTTGGGACTAACTCTATACAATGAGCAGTTCTTC.

In this sample, this clone turned up a few times. The chain couples TRBV10-3 to TRBJ2-6; D uncertain. Germline V gives CDR1 ENHRY, CDR2 SYGVKD. V shed 2 bases and J shed 0 bases, with 11 bases lying between them. This CDR3 is built from 17 residues. CDR3 coding DNA: TGTGCCATCAGTGAGGACGGCTACAGCTCTGGGGCCAACGTCCTGACTTTC. Its translation is CAISEDGYSSGANVLTF.

The V call is TRBV28, the J call TRBJ2-3, with 8 positions matching TRBD2. Trimming removed 0 bases from V and 6 bases from J; junction bases left unmatched: 11. This CDR3 has 17 residues. CDR1 and CDR2 from the germline V gene are MDHEN and SYDVKM. CDR3 sequence (DNA): TGTGCCAGCAGTTTATGGAATCCGGCCGGGGGGGAGGATACGCAGTATTTT. This codes for CASSLWNPAGGEDTQYF.

Points on this clone: Within the sample, other DNA sequences also encode this same CDR3. This chain uses TRBV5-1 with TRBJ2-1; D possibly corresponds to TRBD2 (6 bases). The CDR3 length is 14 residues. CDR1 and CDR2 from the germline V gene are SGHRS and YFSETQ. The V end was cut by 2 bases, the J end by 4 bases, with 10 bases between. As DNA, the CDR3 is TGCGCCAGCAGCTTAGGGACTGGATACAATGAGCAGTTCTTC. Protein sequence: CASSLGTGYNEQFF.

J is TRBJ2-5 and V is TRBV7-3; no reliable D call. V was trimmed by 2 bases and J by 5 bases, leaving 15 bases between them. This CDR3 contains 15 residues. CDR1 and CDR2 (germline): SGHTA, FQGTGA. CDR3 amino acids: CASSLETASRETQYF. CDR3 nucleotide sequence: TGTGCCAGCAGCTTAGAAACGGCCTCGAGGGAGACCCAGTACTTC.

V usage is TRBV20-1 and J usage is TRBJ2-5, with D uncertain. The V end was cut by 7 bases, the J end by 4 bases, with 10 bases between. This CDR3 spans 11 amino acids. The germline V gene encodes CDR1 DFQATT and CDR2 SNEGSKA (reference sequence). The CDR3 protein is CSGATRETQYF. CDR3 DNA: TGCAGTGGGGCTACGAGAGAGACCCAGTACTTC.

The CDR3 loop reads CASSQVHGEGEQFF. The CDR3 bases are TGTGCCAGCAGCCAAGTTCATGGGGAGGGGGAGCAGTTCTTC. The chain employs TRBV4-2 and TRBJ2-1, with 7 bases that match TRBD2. V was clipped by 1 base and J by 10 bases; unmatched bases: 7. This CDR3 is 14 amino acids long. Germline CDR1 reads LGHNA; CDR2 reads YNFKEQ.

V gene TRBV5-1 combines with J gene TRBJ1-6; 9 bases fit TRBD1. CDR1 and CDR2 (germline): SGHRS, YFSETQ. V lost 4 bases to trimming and J lost 7 bases; unmatched junction nucleotides: 3. CDR3 length equals 14 residues. DNA for the CDR3: TGCGCCAGCAGCATAGGACAGGGGAATTCACCCCTCCACTTT. Translating it yields CASSIGQGNSPLHF.

The rearrangement links TRBV11-1 to TRBJ2-7, with 9 bases identical to TRBD2. The trim removed 5 bases at V and 1 base at J, leaving 9 bases unmatched. Per the germline V gene, CDR1 is SGHAT and CDR2 is FQDESV (reference sequence). There are 16 residues in the CDR3. The CDR3 sequence is CASSPRYSGSSYEQYF. In DNA, the CDR3 is TGTGCCAGCAGCCCACGGTATAGCGGGAGTTCCTACGAGCAGTACTTC. Variable domain in full (rest from reference TRBV11-1 and TRBJ2-7): EAEVAQSPRYKITEKSQAVAFWCDPISGHATLYWYRQILGQGPELLVQFQDESVVDDSQLPKDRFSAERLKGVDSTLKIQPAELGDSAMYLCASSPRYSGSSYEQYFGPGTRLTVT.

The rearrangement links TRBV12-3 or TRBV12-4 to TRBJ1-4; D is undetermined. Trimming left V 6 bases short and J 7 bases short, with 12 bases between. The CDR3 is 13 residues long. This chain's CDR3 is CASREERREKLFF. CDR3 nucleotide sequence: TGTGCCAGCAGGGAGGAACGACGTGAAAAACTGTTTTTT.

The rearrangement links TRBV7-2 to TRBJ1-1, with D perhaps TRBD1 (5 bases). CDR1 SGHTA and CDR2 FQGNSA come from the germline V gene. V lost 5 bases, J lost 10 bases, and 17 bases lay in between. This CDR3 comprises 13 residues. The chain's CDR3 is CASSPGHSRLAFF. The DNA of the CDR3 is TGTGCCAGCAGCCCTGGACATAGCAGGCTAGCTTTCTTT.

This clone was found a few times. The chain links TRBV19 to TRBJ1-3, with TRBD1 as a possible D gene (5 bases). V lost 2 bases and J lost 0, with 8 bases in between. There are 15 residues in the CDR3. Germline loops: CDR1 LNHDA, CDR2 SQIVND (reference sequence). Here the CDR3 DNA reads TGTGCCAGTAGTATACAGGGTGGCTCTGGAAACACCATATATTTT. Its translation: CASSIQGGSGNTIYF.

The V gene is TRBV27, the J gene TRBJ1-2, with 9 bases that match TRBD1. Looked up from germline, CDR1 is MNHEY and CDR2 is SMNVEV (reference sequence). Trimming at V came to 0 bases and at J to 7 bases, leaving 6 bases not matched to a gene. This CDR3 comprises 15 residues. CDR3 bases: TGTGCCAGCAGTTTATCTCGGACAGGGGAAGGTGGCTACACCTTC. Translation gives CASSLSRTGEGGYTF.

This clone was seen a single time. The chain recombines TRBV5-1 with TRBJ1-1; D uncertain. The germline V and J ends were trimmed by 3 bases and 4 bases, with 13 bases remaining between them. This CDR3 region has 14 residues. Looked up from germline, CDR1 is SGHRS and CDR2 is YFSETQ. The CDR3 DNA follows: TGCGCCAGCAGCTCAAGCGGTGGTGTCACTGAAGCTTTCTTT. Translating gives CASSSSGGVTEAFF.

This chain uses TRBV5-1 with TRBJ2-7; 7 bases agree with TRBD2. The CDR3 extends over 14 amino acids. V was clipped by 1 base and J by 8 bases; unmatched bases: 9. Germline loops: CDR1 SGHRS, CDR2 YFSETQ. CDR3 bases: TGCGCCAGCAGCTTGATAGCGGGCGAACTTAAGCAGTACTTC. Protein product: CASSLIAGELKQYF.

V gene TRBV29-1 combines with J gene TRBJ2-1; 7 nucleotides match TRBD2. Trimming removed 6 bases from V and 6 bases from J; junction bases left unmatched: 11. The CDR3 is 14 amino acids. Germline assignment: CDR1 SQVTM and CDR2 ANQGSEA. CDR3 residues: CSVWWGRAPNEQFF. For the CDR3, the DNA is TGCAGCGTCTGGTGGGGGAGGGCGCCCAATGAGCAGTTCTTC.

This clone was counted a few times. The rearrangement links TRBV28 to TRBJ2-1, with D possibly TRBD1 on 6 matching bases. Germline assignment: CDR1 MDHEN and CDR2 SYDVKM. V was trimmed by 6 bases and J by 12 bases, leaving 18 bases between them. The CDR3 is 13 amino acids. CDR3 bases: TGTGCCAGCAGCCTCTTCGACAGGTTGACGCAGTTCTTC. Translating gives CASSLFDRLTQFF. Complete variable domain (other parts from reference TRBV28 and TRBJ2-1): DVKVTQSSRYLVKRTGEKVFLECVQDMDHENMFWYRQDPGLGLRLIYFSYDVKMKEKGDIPEGYSVSREKKERFSLILESASTNQTSMYLCASSLFDRLTQFFGPGTRLTVL.

V gene TRBV6-2 or TRBV6-3 combines with J gene TRBJ1-4, with D unresolved. Germline values: CDR1 MNHEY, CDR2 SVGEGT. The CDR3 contains 15 residues. Trimming shortened V by 6 bases and J by 6 bases, and 17 bases separated the two germline ends. This CDR3 is CASSQRAGAYEKLFF. The CDR3 DNA reads TGTGCCAGCAGCCAACGCGCGGGCGCTTATGAAAAACTGTTTTTT.

The chain carries TRBV7-6 and TRBJ1-1; D gene ambiguous. CDR1 is SGHVS, CDR2 FNYEAQ, per germline. The CDR3 runs 16 residues. The ends were cut back, 5 bases at V and 1 base at J, with 17 bases in the middle. CDR3 sequence reads: CASSANPMGGNTEAFF. Here the CDR3 DNA reads TGTGCCAGCAGCGCCAACCCCATGGGAGGGAACACTGAAGCTTTCTTT. Supplemented by reference TRBV7-6 and TRBJ1-1, the full variable domain reads GAGVSQSPRYKVTKRGQDVALRCDPISGHVSLYWYRQALGQGPEFLTYFNYEAQQDKSGLPNDRFSAERPEGSISTLTIQRTEQRDSAMYRCASSANPMGGNTEAFFGQGTRLTVV.

This clone showed up just once. This rearrangement joins TRBV14 to TRBJ2-5, with D perhaps matching TRBD1 (6 bases). V lost 0 bases, J lost 13 bases, and 18 bases lay in between. The germline CDR1 and CDR2 sequences are SGHDN and FVKESK. The CDR3 consists of 14 residues. CDR3 sequence reads: CASSQEGARGYPYF. CDR3 sequence (DNA): TGTGCCAGCAGCCAAGAAGGGGCCAGGGGATATCCGTACTTC.

The CDR3 DNA sequence: TGTGCCAGCAGCCGGTTCGATCAGGATTATGGCTACACCTTC. Translation: CASSRFDQDYGYTF. The chain carries TRBV3-1 (or the pseudogene TRBV3-2) and TRBJ1-2; D not certain. The CDR3 runs 14 residues. Germline CDR1 and CDR2: LGHDT and YNNKEL (reference sequence). Trimming removed 4 bases at V and 5 bases at J, with 14 bases between.

This clone came up a few times. The chain combines TRBV6-5 with TRBJ2-1, with D tentatively TRBD2 (6 bases). Germline assignment: CDR1 MNHEY and CDR2 SVGAGI. This CDR3 has 15 amino acids. V was clipped by 4 bases and J by 0 bases, with 10 bases between them. CDR3: CASSWTTTSYNEQFF. The CDR3 DNA sequence: TGTGCCAGCAGTTGGACTACAACCTCCTACAATGAGCAGTTCTTC.

This clone was seen just once. The V gene is TRBV24-1, the J gene TRBJ2-7; tentatively, D is TRBD2 (6 bases). The CDR3 has 14 residues. The germline CDR1 and CDR2 sequences are KGHDR and SFDVKD. V lost 3 bases and J 1 base, leaving 9 bases between the germline ends. This CDR3 is CATSDAGRSYEQYF. In DNA form, the CDR3 reads TGTGCCACCAGTGATGCGGGACGGTCCTACGAGCAGTACTTC.

This chain uses TRBV5-1 with TRBJ2-7; 9 bases align to TRBD1. The length of the CDR3 is 14 residues. Germline V gene lookup returns CDR1 SGHRS and CDR2 YFSETQ. V was pared by 4 bases and J by 6 bases, with 8 bases of the junction left unmatched. CDR3 loop: CASSLWTGVSEQYF. The CDR3 bases are TGCGCCAGCAGCCTATGGACAGGGGTGTCCGAGCAGTACTTC.

V and J are TRBV19 and TRBJ1-5; 8 bases are a match to TRBD1. With V trimmed by 4 bases and J by 0 bases, 11 bases remained unmatched. This CDR3 region has 18 residues. CDR1 is LNHDA and CDR2 is SQIVND in the germline V gene (reference sequence). The CDR3: CASSTTAWDRFSNQPQHF. The CDR3 nucleotides read TGTGCCAGTAGTACCACTGCTTGGGACAGGTTTAGCAATCAGCCCCAGCATTTT.

This chain uses TRBV19 with TRBJ1-4; 10 nucleotides align to TRBD1. The J segment lost 1 base and the V segment lost 3 bases, leaving 5 bases of the junction unmatched. The V gene's germline CDR1 is LNHDA and CDR2 SQIVND (reference sequence). This CDR3 has 17 amino acids. As DNA, the CDR3 is TGTGCCAGTAGTATTAGACAGGGGGCTTTAACTAATGAAAAACTGTTTTTT. Translating gives CASSIRQGALTNEKLFF.